The 19 T cell receptor beta chains presented below share a single source sample, sequenced in a study of T cells in Graves' hyperthyroidism and ophthalmopathy. There were TCR beta CDR3 regions amplified from RNA transcripts. The HTBI primer set served for first-round RT-PCR of the TCR CDR3. TCRdb re-called the multiplex PCR reads through MiXCR, storing one row per CDR3 protein. The sample lists 200,000 to 250,000 distinct CDR3 sequences; around 25% were seen once. The sequencing input was blood. The receptors were sampled from a woman aged 40 to 55 with Graves' ophthalmopathy.

The V gene is TRBV12-3 or TRBV12-4, the J gene TRBJ2-2; weak D call: TRBD1 (5 bases). The V end was cut by 6 bases, the J end by 0 bases, with 14 bases between. The CDR3 is made up of 16 amino acids. The CDR3 bases are TGTGCCAGCAGCGCTAGTGCAGGGTCGAACACCGGGGAGCTGTTTTTT. Translating gives CASSASAGSNTGELFF.

Many counts were recorded for this clonotype. J is TRBJ2-7 and V is TRBV6-4; TRBD2 is a possible D gene (6 bases). V lost 5 bases and J 6 bases, leaving 14 bases between the germline ends. This CDR3 region has 13 residues. Germline assignment: CDR1 MRHNA and CDR2 SNTAGT. The CDR3 region has the DNA TGTGCCAGCAGTCCCGGGACTGGAGTCGAGCAGTACTTC. It encodes CASSPGTGVEQYF.

This clonotype was counted at least ten times. The rearrangement joins TRBV5-1 to TRBJ2-7; D is tentatively TRBD1 or TRBD2 (5 bases each). Trimming left V 3 bases short and J 7 bases short, with 14 bases between. Per germline, CDR1 SGHRS and CDR2 YFSETQ. This CDR3 spans 13 amino acids. In DNA, the CDR3 is TGCGCCAGCAGCTATGAGGGACCTAGGGAGCAGTACTTC. Its protein is CASSYEGPREQYF.

This clonotype has just a few counts. The V and J genes are TRBV19 and TRBJ2-2, with D possibly matching TRBD2 (6 bases). The CDR3 has 17 amino acids. Germline-derived CDR1 and CDR2 are LNHDA and SQIVND (reference sequence). Trimming removed 5 bases at V and 4 bases at J, with 20 bases between. The CDR3 region is CASSLRRLDTSTGELFF. CDR3 sequence (DNA): TGTGCCAGTAGTCTTCGAAGACTAGATACCAGCACCGGGGAGCTGTTTTTT.

Ten or more counts support this clonotype. The chain carries TRBV7-2 and TRBJ1-2; tentatively, D is TRBD1 (5 bases). The CDR3 loop spans 15 amino acids. V was cut by 5 bases and J by 2 bases, with 15 bases left in between. CDR1 and CDR2 (germline): SGHTA, FQGNSA. CDR3 nucleotide sequence: TGTGCCAGCAGCCCGGGCTTCGGGGGAAACTATGGCTACACCTTC. Protein sequence: CASSPGFGGNYGYTF. The full variable domain, rest sourced from reference TRBV7-2 and TRBJ1-2, is GAGVSQSPSNKVTEKGKDVELRCDPISGHTALYWYRQSLGQGLEFLIYFQGNSAPDKSGLPSDRFSAERTGGSVSTLTIQRTQQEDSAVYLCASSPGFGGNYGYTFGSGTRLTVV.

The chain is built from TRBV7-2 and TRBJ1-2; 8 bases map to TRBD1. With 5 bases clipped from V and 4 bases from J, the junction kept 6 bases outside the gene matches. The germline gives CDR1 SGHTA, CDR2 FQGNSA. The CDR3 covers 14 residues. CDR3 region: CASSGGQGSYGYTF. DNA for the CDR3: TGTGCCAGCAGCGGAGGACAGGGTAGCTATGGCTACACCTTC.

The rearrangement uses TRBV12-3 or TRBV12-4 and TRBJ1-2; D is perhaps TRBD1 (6 bases). The length of the CDR3 is 13 residues. V shed 5 bases and J shed 4 bases, with 11 bases lying between them. The CDR3 reads CASSKTGLYGYTF. The CDR3 DNA is TGTGCCAGCAGTAAGACAGGCCTCTATGGCTACACCTTC.

In this sample, this clonotype turned up many times. The V and J genes are TRBV27 and TRBJ2-7; 8 nucleotides line up with TRBD1. This CDR3 contains 15 residues. Germline V lookup: CDR1 MNHEY, CDR2 SMNVEV (reference sequence). V trimming: 4 bases; J trimming: 0 bases; junction bases outside the gene matches: 5. CDR3 in DNA: TGTGCCAGCAGTTCGCACAGGGGGATCTCCTACGAGCAGTACTTC. It codes for CASSSHRGISYEQYF.

This clonotype has a count of ten or more. The chain links TRBV4-1 to TRBJ2-7; 12 nucleotides line up with TRBD2. CDR3 length equals 15 residues. With 1 base clipped from V and 4 bases from J, the junction kept 2 bases outside the gene matches. The germline CDR1 and CDR2 sequences are MGHRA and YSYEKL. Here the CDR3 reads CASSQGLAGAYEQYF. The CDR3 DNA is TGCGCCAGCAGCCAAGGACTAGCGGGAGCTTACGAGCAGTACTTC.

This clonotype was seen repeatedly, ten times or more. V gene TRBV6-5 combines with J gene TRBJ2-7, with D possibly TRBD1 on 5 matching bases. The CDR3 spans 16 residues. Germline V lookup: CDR1 MNHEY, CDR2 SVGAGI. V lost 2 bases and J 3 bases, leaving 17 bases between the germline ends. The CDR3 here is CASSYNPRQSIYEQYF. CDR3 coding DNA: TGTGCCAGCAGTTACAATCCCCGACAGAGCATCTACGAGCAGTACTTC.

This clonotype occurred many times. This chain links TRBV28 with TRBJ1-1; TRBD1 aligns across 10 bases. V was clipped by 7 bases and J by 4 bases; unmatched bases: 21. Germline V gene data show CDR1 as MDHEN and CDR2 as SYDVKM. The CDR3 loop spans 19 amino acids. In DNA form, the CDR3 reads TGTGCCAGCACCCCTTCGCCGGGACAGGGGCAAGGGGGAGTCACTGAAGCTTTCTTT. Protein: CASTPSPGQGQGGVTEAFF.

The rearrangement uses TRBV28 and TRBJ2-7, with TRBD2 as a possible D gene (6 bases). V was shortened by 5 bases and J by 4 bases, with 21 bases between the two germline ends. Germline loops: CDR1 MDHEN, CDR2 SYDVKM. The CDR3 has 16 amino acids. The CDR3 DNA reads as TGTGCCAGCAGTCCCACCGGGACGGCGGCGGGGTACGAGCAGTACTTC. Its protein is CASSPTGTAAGYEQYF.

The CDR3 nucleotides read TGTGCCAGCAGTTTACCCGGCCGCTACGAGCAGTACTTC. Encoded protein: CASSLPGRYEQYF. This chain connects TRBV28 to TRBJ2-7; no clear D gene. The germline V gene has CDR1 MDHEN and CDR2 SYDVKM. The length of the CDR3 is 13 residues. Between the trimmed V and J ends, which lost 2 bases and 3 bases, there was a span of 8 bases. The variable domain in full, with the rest retrieved from reference TRBV28 and TRBJ2-7, is DVKVTQSSRYLVKRTGEKVFLECVQDMDHENMFWYRQDPGLGLRLIYFSYDVKMKEKGDIPEGYSVSREKKERFSLILESASTNQTSMYLCASSLPGRYEQYFGPGTRLTVT.

With respect to this clonotype: At one end the junction does not follow the germline gene, possibly because of a read error. The chain is built from TRBV28 and TRBJ1-2; tentative D call: TRBD1 (6 bases). The CDR3 is made up of 17 amino acids. Germline assignment: CDR1 MDHEN and CDR2 SYDVKM. CDR3 residues: CASSLRAGDPTNYGYIF. CDR3 nucleotide sequence: TGTGCCAGCAGTTTAAGGGCAGGGGACCCGACTAACTATGGCTACATCTTC.

This clonotype has ten or more counts. The CDR3 DNA reads as TGTGCCAGCAGTTTTCGACAGGGGGCTCAGCCCCAGCATTTT. Its protein product is CASSFRQGAQPQHF. J is TRBJ1-5 and V is TRBV12-3 or TRBV12-4; 10 bases agree with TRBD1. J gave up 6 bases and V 3 bases, and 2 bases lay outside the gene matches. The CDR3 totals 14 residues.

This clonotype was seen ten or more times. The chain links TRBV20-1 to TRBJ1-5, with 8 bases matching TRBD1. The CDR3 is 13 residues long. V trimming: 8 bases; J trimming: 5 bases; junction bases outside the gene matches: 8. Germline V gene sequence: CDR1 DFQATT, CDR2 SNEGSKA (reference sequence). The CDR3 coding sequence is TGCAGTTCAGGACAGGGTCGCGATCAGCCCCAGCATTTT. The encoded protein is CSSGQGRDQPQHF.

This clonotype was seen repeatedly, ten times or more. The chain carries TRBV19 and TRBJ1-1; D not resolved. The CDR3 spans 13 residues. V dropped 5 bases and J dropped 0 bases, with 7 bases sitting between them. CDR1 is LNHDA, CDR2 SQIVND, per germline (reference sequence). CDR3 coding DNA: TGTGCCAGTAGTCCCAACATGAACACTGAAGCTTTCTTT. Translation gives CASSPNMNTEAFF.

This clonotype was observed many times. The V and J genes are TRBV2 and TRBJ2-3; D gene unclear. Between the trimmed V and J ends, which lost 4 bases and 1 base, there was a span of 9 bases. Germline CDR1 and CDR2: SNHLY and FYNNEI. The CDR3 loop spans 14 amino acids. The CDR3 spells CASSVGMGTDTQYF. The CDR3 nucleotides read TGTGCCAGCAGTGTAGGTATGGGCACAGATACGCAGTATTTT.

This clonotype was observed at least ten times. V gene TRBV7-9 combines with J gene TRBJ1-2, with TRBD1 as a possible D gene (6 bases). Between the trimmed V and J ends, which lost 3 bases and 8 bases, there was a span of 10 bases. The CDR3 is 12 amino acids. Germline CDR1 reads SEHNR; CDR2 reads FQNEAQ (reference sequence). In DNA form, the CDR3 reads TGTGCCAGCAGCTTGTTCAGGGGAGGCTACACCTTC. Amino acids: CASSLFRGGYTF. Complete variable domain (other parts from reference TRBV7-9 and TRBJ1-2): DTGVSQNPRHKITKRGQNVTFRCDPISEHNRLYWYRQTLGQGPEFLTYFQNEAQLEKSRLLSDRFSAERPKGSFSTLEIQRTEQGDSAMYLCASSLFRGGYTFGSGTRLTVV.